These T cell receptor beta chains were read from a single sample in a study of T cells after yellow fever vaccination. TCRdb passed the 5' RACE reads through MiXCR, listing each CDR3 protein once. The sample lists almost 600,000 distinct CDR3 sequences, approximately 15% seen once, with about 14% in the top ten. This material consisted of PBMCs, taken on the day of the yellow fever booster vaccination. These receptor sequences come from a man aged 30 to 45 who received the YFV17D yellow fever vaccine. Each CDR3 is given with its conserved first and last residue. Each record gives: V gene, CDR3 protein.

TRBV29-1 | CSASNLAGGFTDTQYF
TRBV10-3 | CATGQGALQRETQYF
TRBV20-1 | CSAPGGLAGGYEQYF
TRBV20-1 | CSARVGQAPGGTMNTEAFF
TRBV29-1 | CSVVRGSETQYF
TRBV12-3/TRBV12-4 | CASKGGQGAQPQHF
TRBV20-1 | CSARHGANSPLHF
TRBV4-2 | CASSLQVFGTGAKETQYF
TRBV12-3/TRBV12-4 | CASSRTGGDNSPLHF
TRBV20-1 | CSATDRGRARETQYF